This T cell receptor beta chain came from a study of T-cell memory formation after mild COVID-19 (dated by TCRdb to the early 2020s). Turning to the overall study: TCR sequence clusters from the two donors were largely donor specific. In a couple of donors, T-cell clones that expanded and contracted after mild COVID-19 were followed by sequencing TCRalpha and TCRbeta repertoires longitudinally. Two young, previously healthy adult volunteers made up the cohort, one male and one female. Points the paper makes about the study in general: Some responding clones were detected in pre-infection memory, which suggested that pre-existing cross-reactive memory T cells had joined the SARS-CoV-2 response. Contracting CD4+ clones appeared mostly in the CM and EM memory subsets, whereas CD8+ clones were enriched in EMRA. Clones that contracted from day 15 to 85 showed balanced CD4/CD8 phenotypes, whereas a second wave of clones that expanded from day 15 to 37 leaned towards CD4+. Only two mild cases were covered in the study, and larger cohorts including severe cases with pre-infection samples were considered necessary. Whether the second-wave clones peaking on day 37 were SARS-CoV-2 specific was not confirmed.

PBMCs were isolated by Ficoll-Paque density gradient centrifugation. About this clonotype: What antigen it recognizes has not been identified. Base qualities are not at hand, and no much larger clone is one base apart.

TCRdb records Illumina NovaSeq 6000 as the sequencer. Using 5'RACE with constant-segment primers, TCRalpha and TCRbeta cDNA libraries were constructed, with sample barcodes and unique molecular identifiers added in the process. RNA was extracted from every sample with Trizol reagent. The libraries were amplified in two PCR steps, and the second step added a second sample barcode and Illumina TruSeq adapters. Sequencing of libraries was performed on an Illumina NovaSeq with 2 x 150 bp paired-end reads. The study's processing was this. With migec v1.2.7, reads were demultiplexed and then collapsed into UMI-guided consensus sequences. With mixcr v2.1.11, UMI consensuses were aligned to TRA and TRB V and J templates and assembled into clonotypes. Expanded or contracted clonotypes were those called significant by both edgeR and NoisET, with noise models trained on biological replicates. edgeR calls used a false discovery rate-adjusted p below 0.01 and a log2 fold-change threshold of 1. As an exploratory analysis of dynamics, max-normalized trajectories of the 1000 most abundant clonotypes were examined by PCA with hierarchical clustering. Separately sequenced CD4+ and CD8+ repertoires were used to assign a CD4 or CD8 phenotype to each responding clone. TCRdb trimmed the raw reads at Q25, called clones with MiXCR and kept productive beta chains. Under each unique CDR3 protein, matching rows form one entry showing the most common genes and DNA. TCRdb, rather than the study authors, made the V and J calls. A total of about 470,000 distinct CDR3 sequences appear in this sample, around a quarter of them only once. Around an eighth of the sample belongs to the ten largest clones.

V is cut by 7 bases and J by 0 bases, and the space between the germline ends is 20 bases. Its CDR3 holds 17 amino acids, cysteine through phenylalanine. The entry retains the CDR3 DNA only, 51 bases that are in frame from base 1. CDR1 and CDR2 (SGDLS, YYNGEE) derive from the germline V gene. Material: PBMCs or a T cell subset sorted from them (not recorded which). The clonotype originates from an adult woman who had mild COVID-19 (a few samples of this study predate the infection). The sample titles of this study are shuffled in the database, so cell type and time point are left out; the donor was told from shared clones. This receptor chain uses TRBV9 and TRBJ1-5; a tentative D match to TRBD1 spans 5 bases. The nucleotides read TGTGCCAGCGGGCCCGGGACGGGACCGTATAGCAATCAGCCCCAGCATTTT. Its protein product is CASGPGTGPYSNQPQHF. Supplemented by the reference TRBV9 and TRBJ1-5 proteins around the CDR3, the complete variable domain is DSGVTQTPKHLITATGQRVTLRCSPRSGDLSVYWYQQSLDQGLQFLIQYYNGEERAKGNILERFSAQQFPDLHSELNLSSLELGDSALYFCASGPGTGPYSNQPQHFGDGTRLSIL.